These T cell receptor beta chains were read from a single sample in a study of early T cells in non-severe SARS-CoV-2 infection. TCRdb reprocessed the 5' RACE reads via MiXCR and lists one record per CDR3 protein. The repertoire consists of more than 85,000 distinct CDR3 sequences, with roughly 12% occurring once and the leading ten covering approximately 4%. Sequencing was performed on whole blood, taken at baseline. Receptors originate from an adult who was a healthcare worker with PCR-confirmed SARS-CoV-2 infection or an uninfected control (not recorded which). Each CDR3 is given with its conserved first and last residue. A D gene is named only where the DNA matches it firmly. Size is stated for part of the rows, as once, few or many counts, or as a class when the clone is expanded.

TRBV2	.	TRBJ2-7	.	CASSRGHGGTYEQYF	TGTGCCAGCAGTAGGGGACACGGAGGGACCTACGAGCAGTACTTC
TRBV20-1	.	TRBJ2-1	many	CSAPRNNEQFF	TGCAGTGCCCCCCGGAACAATGAGCAGTTCTTC
TRBV5-1	TRBD2	TRBJ2-7	many	CASSLASGGAYEQYF	TGCGCCAGCAGCTTGGCTAGCGGGGGGGCCTACGAGCAGTACTTC
TRBV19	.	TRBJ2-6	few	CASNFQHSGANVLTF	TGTGCCAGTAACTTCCAACACTCTGGGGCCAACGTCCTGACTTTC
TRBV28	TRBD1	TRBJ1-1	.	CASSHRGLSSEAFF	TGTGCCAGCAGTCACAGGGGGCTCTCGAGTGAAGCTTTCTTT
TRBV7-2	.	TRBJ2-7	few	CASSLGGYPSYEQYF	TGTGCCAGCAGCTTAGGGGGGTACCCCTCCTACGAGCAGTACTTC
TRBV27	.	TRBJ2-1	.	CASSLKVNYNEQFF	TGTGCCAGCAGTTTGAAAGTGAATTACAATGAGCAGTTCTTC
TRBV3-1	TRBD1	TRBJ2-3	many	CASSFDREHTDTQYF	TGTGCCAGCAGTTTCGACAGGGAGCATACAGATACGCAGTATTTT
TRBV7-9	.	TRBJ2-1	.	CASSFYSNNEQFF	TGTGCCAGCAGCTTTTACAGTAACAATGAGCAGTTCTTC
TRBV12-3/TRBV12-4	.	TRBJ2-1	once	CASTPTGTRTYNEQFF	TGTGCCAGCACCCCCACCGGGACTCGTACCTACAATGAGCAGTTCTTC
TRBV2	TRBD1	TRBJ2-5	.	CASTGTGETQYF	TGTGCCAGCACGGGGACAGGAGAGACCCAGTACTTC
TRBV29-1	.	TRBJ2-1	.	CSPAGPLLDEQFF	TGCAGCCCTGCTGGGCCCCTCCTGGATGAGCAGTTCTTC
TRBV7-9	TRBD1	TRBJ2-7	.	CASSLDRASYEQYF	TGTGCCAGCAGCCTGGACAGGGCCTCCTACGAGCAGTACTTC
TRBV5-1	TRBD2	TRBJ2-7	.	CASSRLAGNTYEQYF	TGCGCCAGCAGCAGACTAGCGGGGAATACCTACGAGCAGTACTTC
TRBV20-1	TRBD2	TRBJ2-7	few	CSARLLAGGSYEQYF	TGCAGTGCTAGATTGCTAGCGGGGGGATCCTACGAGCAGTACTTC
TRBV2	.	TRBJ2-5	.	CASSEEREETQYF	TGTGCCAGCAGTGAAGAGAGGGAGGAGACCCAGTACTTC
TRBV15	.	TRBJ1-4	few	CATSRDRGPNEKLFF	TGTGCCACCAGCAGAGATCGGGGTCCTAATGAAAAACTGTTTTTT